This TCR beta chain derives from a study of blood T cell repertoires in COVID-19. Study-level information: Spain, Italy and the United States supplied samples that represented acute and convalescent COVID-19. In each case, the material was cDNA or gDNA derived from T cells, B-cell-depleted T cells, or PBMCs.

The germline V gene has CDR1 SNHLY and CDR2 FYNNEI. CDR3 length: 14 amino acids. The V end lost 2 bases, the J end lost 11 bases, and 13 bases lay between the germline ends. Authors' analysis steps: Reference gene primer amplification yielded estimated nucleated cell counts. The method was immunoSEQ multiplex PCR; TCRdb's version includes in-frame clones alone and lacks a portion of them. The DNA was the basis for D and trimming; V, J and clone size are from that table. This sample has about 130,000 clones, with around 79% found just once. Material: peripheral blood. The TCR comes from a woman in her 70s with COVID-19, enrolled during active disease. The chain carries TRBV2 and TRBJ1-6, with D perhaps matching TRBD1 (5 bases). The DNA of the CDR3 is TGTGCCAGCAGTGAATTCGGGGGTCCGACACCCCTCCACTTT. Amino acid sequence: CASSEFGGPTPLHF.